These 21 T cell receptor beta chains came from one sample sequenced in a study of blood T cells in healthy people across ages. Using a J-beta primer mix together with a sample-barcoded 5' primer, a second PCR was run for roughly 7 to 12 cycles. TCRdb ran MiXCR on the 5' RACE reads and lists one entry per CDR3 protein. Among fewer than 900,000 distinct CDR3 sequences listed, roughly 43% were seen once. The sequenced material came from blood. These receptors were obtained from a woman aged 55-70 years in good health.

The V gene is TRBV5-4, the J gene TRBJ2-5; D tentatively reads TRBD1 or TRBD2 (6 bases each). The CDR3 consists of 14 residues. V dropped 7 bases and J dropped 11 bases, with 24 bases sitting between them. The germline V gene encodes CDR1 SGHNT and CDR2 YYREEE (reference sequence). CDR3 DNA: TGTGCCAGCGCGAGGAGGGGGGAGCCCTACGAACAGTACTTC. Translated: CASARRGEPYEQYF.

In its sample, this clonotype was seen a few times. The chain employs TRBV4-2 and TRBJ1-1; D is perhaps TRBD1 (6 bases). Per the germline V gene, CDR1 is LGHNA and CDR2 is YNFKEQ. The CDR3 has 15 residues. Trimming left V 3 bases short and J 1 base short, with 12 bases between. This chain's CDR3 is CASSQVPTGNTEAFF. The CDR3, as DNA: TGTGCCAGCAGCCAGGTTCCGACAGGGAACACTGAAGCTTTCTTT.

V is TRBV4-2 and J is TRBJ2-1, with D unresolved. Germline-derived CDR1 and CDR2 are LGHNA and YNFKEQ. Deletions cut 8 bases from V and 4 bases from J, with 9 bases between. The CDR3 length is 12 residues. The CDR3 sequence: CASARAYNEQFF. The CDR3 coding sequence is TGTGCCAGCGCAAGGGCTTACAATGAGCAGTTCTTC.

The count of this clonotype is one. The junction differs from germline at one of its ends, possibly a read error. The chain uses TRBV7-6 and TRBJ2-1, with TRBD1 matching over 9 bases. Germline CDR1 and CDR2: SGHVS and FNYEAQ. This CDR3 spans 13 amino acids. The CDR3 DNA is TGTGCCGGCAGCGAGGACAGGGGCGGTGAGCAGTTCTTC. Residues: CAGSEDRGGEQFF.

V gene TRBV4-2 combines with J gene TRBJ2-3, with D possibly matching TRBD2 (5 bases). The V end was cut by 1 base, the J end by 4 bases, with 9 bases between. The CDR3 is made up of 14 amino acids. From germline, CDR1 is LGHNA and CDR2 YNFKEQ. The DNA for the CDR3 is TGTGCCAGCAGCCAAGTTGGGCGGGCAGATACGCAGTATTTT. Protein sequence: CASSQVGRADTQYF.

The chain combines TRBV12-3 or TRBV12-4 with TRBJ2-3; TRBD1 might be the D (6 bases). V was pared by 3 bases and J by 2 bases, with 30 bases between. The CDR3 has 21 residues. The CDR3 is CASSLDIGWVLRTDPTDTQYF. The CDR3 DNA reads TGTGCCAGCAGTTTGGATATCGGTTGGGTTCTGCGGACAGATCCCACAGATACGCAGTATTTT.

The rearrangement uses TRBV2 and TRBJ2-5, with 8 bases fitting TRBD1. After removal of 7 bases from V and 11 bases from J, the junction contained 15 bases not matched to a gene. CDR1 and CDR2 from the germline V gene are SNHLY and FYNNEI. CDR3 length: 14 amino acids. CDR3 region: CASKLDREYNEQYF. The DNA of the CDR3 is TGTGCCAGCAAGCTGGACAGGGAGTACAATGAGCAGTACTTC.

CDR3 nucleotides: TGTGCCAGCAGCAGGGAGACTAGCGGGGGCTATACGCAGTATTTT. Its translation: CASSRETSGGYTQYF. V is TRBV11-2 and J is TRBJ2-3; 12 bases align to TRBD2. The V gene's germline CDR1 is SGHAT and CDR2 FQNNGV. The CDR3 runs to 15 residues. Unmatched junction bases numbered 7, after V lost 5 bases and J lost 7 bases.

Only a few counts were recorded for this clonotype. DNA of the CDR3: TGTGCCAGCAACCACTTAAGTCTCCAAGAGACCCAGTACTTC. Its translation is CASNHLSLQETQYF. The chain combines TRBV5-6 with TRBJ2-5, with no clear D. The CDR3 has 14 residues. Trimming shortened V by 6 bases and J by 1 base, and 13 bases separated the two germline ends. Germline lookup yields CDR1 SGHDT and CDR2 YYEEEE. The full variable domain, in which reference TRBV5-6 and TRBJ2-5 provide the parts outside the CDR3, is DAGVTQSPTHLIKTRGQQVTLRCSPKSGHDTVSWYQQALGQGPQFIFQYYEEEERQRGNFPDRFSGHQFPNYSSELNVNALLLGDSALYLCASNHLSLQETQYFGPGTRLLVL.

This clonotype was recorded at least ten times. The CDR3: CSASTGTVTYQPQHF. The CDR3 DNA reads as TGCAGTGCTTCTACCGGGACAGTGACTTATCAGCCCCAGCATTTT. V is TRBV20-1 and J is TRBJ1-5, with 7 bases aligning to TRBD1. The CDR3 covers 15 residues. The V and J ends lost 5 bases and 5 bases, in that order; junction bases with no gene match: 12. Germline V gene sequence: CDR1 DFQATT, CDR2 SNEGSKA (reference sequence).

V usage is TRBV6-5 and J usage is TRBJ1-2, with no clear D. Germline CDR1 MNHEY, CDR2 SVGAGI. Trimming shortened V by 6 bases and J by 4 bases, and 18 bases separated the two germline ends. CDR3 length: 15 residues. The CDR3 bases are TGTGCCAGCAGCAAGACCCCGACTGCGCGCTATGGCTACACCTTC. Translating gives CASSKTPTARYGYTF.

This clonotype was observed a handful of times. The gene calls are TRBV24-1 and TRBJ2-1; TRBD2 agrees at 10 bases. The V gene end was trimmed by 4 bases and the J gene end by 8 bases; junction bases not matched to a gene: 10. The CDR3 contains 16 residues. Germline-derived CDR1 and CDR2 are KGHDR and SFDVKD. CDR3 DNA sequence: TGTGCCACCAGTGAGGCCCTAGCGGGAGTTGTCGATGAGCAGTTCTTC. This translates into CATSEALAGVVDEQFF.

The chain uses TRBV29-1 and TRBJ2-3, with TRBD2 matching over 11 bases. Germline lookup yields CDR1 SQVTM and CDR2 ANQGSEA. This CDR3 region has 16 residues. The trim removed 1 base at V and 7 bases at J, leaving 10 bases unmatched. The CDR3 reads CSVEGRLAGLIYTQYF. In nucleotides, the CDR3 is TGCAGCGTTGAAGGCAGACTAGCGGGGCTCATCTATACGCAGTATTTT.

The chain employs TRBV6-5 and TRBJ1-6, with D unclear. There are 18 residues in the CDR3. Deletions cut 4 bases from V and 3 bases from J, with 19 bases between. Germline loops: CDR1 MNHEY, CDR2 SVGAGI. CDR3 DNA: TGTGCCAGCAGTTCCCCCGCGGGGTTGGGTGGCTATAATTCACCCCTCCACTTT. Amino acids: CASSSPAGLGGYNSPLHF.

The chain employs TRBV3-1 and TRBJ2-3; D ambiguous. The germline CDR1 and CDR2 sequences are LGHDT and YNNKEL (reference sequence). V was shortened by 4 bases and J by 6 bases, with 20 bases between the two germline ends. This CDR3 spans 16 amino acids. This CDR3 reads CASSRTPALEWDTQYF. As DNA, the CDR3 is TGTGCCAGCAGCCGAACACCGGCTCTCGAATGGGATACGCAGTATTTT.

The chain uses TRBV11-1 and TRBJ2-3; 11 nucleotides match TRBD2. The CDR3 spans 15 residues. The J segment lost 3 bases and the V segment lost 8 bases, leaving 7 bases of the junction unmatched. CDR1 and CDR2 from the germline V gene are SGHAT and FQDESV (reference sequence). Here the CDR3 DNA reads TGTGCCAGCGTCTTGACTAGCGGGGAGACAGATACGCAGTATTTT. It encodes CASVLTSGETDTQYF.

This clonotype was picked up a small number of times. The chain uses TRBV2 and TRBJ2-3; 7 positions match TRBD1. There are 18 residues in the CDR3. With 6 bases clipped from V and 2 bases from J, the junction kept 17 bases outside the gene matches. The germline gives CDR1 SNHLY, CDR2 FYNNEI. Here the CDR3 reads CASSSIWAGDRATDTQYF. Here the CDR3 DNA reads TGTGCCAGCAGCTCCATTTGGGCAGGGGACAGAGCCACAGATACGCAGTATTTT. The variable domain in full, with the rest retrieved from reference TRBV2 and TRBJ2-3, is EPEVTQTPSHQVTQMGQEVILRCVPISNHLYFYWYRQILGQKVEFLVSFYNNEISEKSEIFDDQFSVERPDGSNFTLKIRSTKLEDSAMYFCASSSIWAGDRATDTQYFGPGTRLTVL.

V and J are TRBV20-1 and TRBJ2-3; 11 bases fit TRBD1. J was trimmed by 3 bases and V by 3 bases; bases with no gene match: 8. CDR1 is DFQATT and CDR2 is SNEGSKA in the germline V gene (reference sequence). There are 16 residues in the CDR3. This CDR3 reads CSASAPGQGGTDTQYF. The CDR3 DNA reads TGCAGTGCTAGCGCCCCGGGACAGGGGGGAACAGATACGCAGTATTTT.

This clonotype was seen more than once but under ten times. This chain joins TRBV25-1 and TRBJ1-5; D remains ambiguous. The CDR3 contains 14 residues. CDR1 is MGHDK and CDR2 is SYGVNS in the germline V gene. Trimming stripped 5 bases from V and 4 bases from J, with 12 bases between. The CDR3 spells CASSSHGPNQPQHF. The CDR3 nucleotides are TGTGCCAGCAGTAGTCACGGACCAAATCAGCCCCAGCATTTT.

This clonotype has only a few counts. This rearrangement joins TRBV7-9 to TRBJ2-3; D is possibly TRBD2 (5 bases). V was shortened by 5 bases and J by 5 bases, with 11 bases between the two germline ends. CDR1 and CDR2 from the germline V gene are SEHNR and FQNEAQ (reference sequence). The CDR3 covers 13 residues. CDR3 residues: CASSLSGLDTQYF. The CDR3 DNA sequence: TGTGCCAGCAGCCTCAGCGGACTAGATACGCAGTATTTT. Variable domain in full (rest from reference TRBV7-9 and TRBJ2-3): DTGVSQNPRHKITKRGQNVTFRCDPISEHNRLYWYRQTLGQGPEFLTYFQNEAQLEKSRLLSDRFSAERPKGSFSTLEIQRTEQGDSAMYLCASSLSGLDTQYFGPGTRLTVL.

This chain links TRBV6-5 with TRBJ2-7; D is perhaps TRBD1 (5 bases). This CDR3 region has 14 residues. V shed 0 bases and J shed 0 bases, with 6 bases lying between them. CDR1 and CDR2 (germline): MNHEY, SVGAGI. In DNA form, the CDR3 reads TGTGCCAGCAGTTACTCGGACAACTCCTACGAGCAGTACTTC. Its translation: CASSYSDNSYEQYF.